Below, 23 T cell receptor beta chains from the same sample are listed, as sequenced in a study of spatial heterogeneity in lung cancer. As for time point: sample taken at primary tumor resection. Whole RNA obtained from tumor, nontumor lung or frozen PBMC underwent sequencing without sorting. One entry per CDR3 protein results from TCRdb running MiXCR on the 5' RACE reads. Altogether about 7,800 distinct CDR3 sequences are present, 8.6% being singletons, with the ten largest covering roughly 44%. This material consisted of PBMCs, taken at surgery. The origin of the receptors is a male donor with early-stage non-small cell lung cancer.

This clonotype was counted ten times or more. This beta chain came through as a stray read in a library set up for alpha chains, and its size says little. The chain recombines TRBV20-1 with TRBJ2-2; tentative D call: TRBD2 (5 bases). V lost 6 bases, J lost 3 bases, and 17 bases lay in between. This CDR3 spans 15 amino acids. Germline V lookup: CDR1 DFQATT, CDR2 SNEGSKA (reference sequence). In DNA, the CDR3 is TGCAGTGCCCCCCCCCGAGGGAGCGACACCGGGGAGCTGTTTTTT. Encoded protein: CSAPPRGSDTGELFF.

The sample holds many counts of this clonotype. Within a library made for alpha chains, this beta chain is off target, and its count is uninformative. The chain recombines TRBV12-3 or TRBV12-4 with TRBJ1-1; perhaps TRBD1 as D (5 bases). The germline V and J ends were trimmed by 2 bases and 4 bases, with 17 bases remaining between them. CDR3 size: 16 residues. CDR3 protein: CASSLRVGVIGTEAFF. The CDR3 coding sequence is TGTGCCAGCAGTTTAAGGGTGGGGGTAATCGGCACTGAAGCTTTCTTT.

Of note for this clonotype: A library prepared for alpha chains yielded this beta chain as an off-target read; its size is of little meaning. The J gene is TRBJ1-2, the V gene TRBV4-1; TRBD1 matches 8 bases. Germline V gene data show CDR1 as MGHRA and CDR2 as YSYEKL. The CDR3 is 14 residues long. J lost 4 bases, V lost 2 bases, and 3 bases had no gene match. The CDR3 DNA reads TGCGCCAGCAGCCAACGGACAGGGAGCTATGGCTACACCTTC. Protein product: CASSQRTGSYGYTF.

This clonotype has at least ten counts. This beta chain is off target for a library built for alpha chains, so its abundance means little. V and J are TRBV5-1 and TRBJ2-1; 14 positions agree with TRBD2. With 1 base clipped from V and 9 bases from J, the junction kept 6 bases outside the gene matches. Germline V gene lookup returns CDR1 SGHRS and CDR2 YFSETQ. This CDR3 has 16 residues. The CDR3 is CASSLTGLAGVGEQFF. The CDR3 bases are TGCGCCAGCAGCTTGACGGGACTAGCGGGAGTTGGTGAGCAGTTCTTC.

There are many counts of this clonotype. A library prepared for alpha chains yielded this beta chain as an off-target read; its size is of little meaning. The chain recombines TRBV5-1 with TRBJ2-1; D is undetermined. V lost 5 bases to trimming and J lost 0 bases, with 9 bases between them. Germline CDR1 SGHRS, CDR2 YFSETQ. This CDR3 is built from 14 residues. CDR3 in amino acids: CASRGSSSYNEQFF. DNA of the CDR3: TGCGCCAGCAGAGGGTCGAGCTCCTACAATGAGCAGTTCTTC.

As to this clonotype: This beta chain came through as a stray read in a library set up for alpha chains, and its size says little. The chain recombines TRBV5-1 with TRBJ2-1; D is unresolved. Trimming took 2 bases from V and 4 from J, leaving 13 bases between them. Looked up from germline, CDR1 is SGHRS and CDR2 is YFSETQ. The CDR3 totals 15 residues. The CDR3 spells CASSLMPGNYNEQFF. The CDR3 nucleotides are TGCGCCAGCAGCTTAATGCCAGGCAATTACAATGAGCAGTTCTTC.

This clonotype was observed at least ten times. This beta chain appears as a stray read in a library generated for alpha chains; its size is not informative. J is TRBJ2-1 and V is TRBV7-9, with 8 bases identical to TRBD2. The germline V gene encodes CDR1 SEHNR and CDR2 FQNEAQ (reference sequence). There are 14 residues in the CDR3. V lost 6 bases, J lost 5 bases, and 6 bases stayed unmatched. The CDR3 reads CASRSGSPNNEQFF. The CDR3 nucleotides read TGTGCCAGCAGAAGCGGGAGCCCCAACAATGAGCAGTTCTTC.

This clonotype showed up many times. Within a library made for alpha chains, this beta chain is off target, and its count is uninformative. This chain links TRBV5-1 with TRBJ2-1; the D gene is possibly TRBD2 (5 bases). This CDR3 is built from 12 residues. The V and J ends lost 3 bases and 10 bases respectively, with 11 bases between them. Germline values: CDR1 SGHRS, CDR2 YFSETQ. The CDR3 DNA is TGCGCCAGCAGCTCAAGTAGGGAGGAGCAGTTCTTC. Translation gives CASSSSREEQFF. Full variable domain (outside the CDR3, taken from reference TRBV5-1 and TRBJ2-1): KAGVTQTPRYLIKTRGQQVTLSCSPISGHRSVSWYQQTPGQGLQFLFEYFSETQRNKGNFPGRFSGRQFSNSRSEMNVSTLELGDSALYLCASSSSREEQFFGPGTRLTVL.

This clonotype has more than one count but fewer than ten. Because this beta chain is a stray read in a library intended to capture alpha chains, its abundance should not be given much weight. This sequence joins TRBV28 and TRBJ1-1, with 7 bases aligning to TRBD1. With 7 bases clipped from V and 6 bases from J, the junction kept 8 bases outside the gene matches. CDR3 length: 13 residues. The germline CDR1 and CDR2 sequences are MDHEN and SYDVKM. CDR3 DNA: TGTGCCAGCAACAGAGAGGGGGCAGCTGAAGCTTTCTTT. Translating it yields CASNREGAAEAFF.

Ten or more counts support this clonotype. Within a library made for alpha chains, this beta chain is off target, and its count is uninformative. CDR3 region: CSAIGLSRGVLNEQFF. The CDR3 DNA reads as TGCAGTGCTATTGGTTTGAGCAGGGGTGTCCTCAATGAGCAGTTCTTC. The rearrangement joins TRBV20-1 to TRBJ2-1; a possible D gene is TRBD1 (6 bases). Germline lookup yields CDR1 DFQATT and CDR2 SNEGSKA (reference sequence). V was clipped by 4 bases and J by 6 bases, with 22 bases between them. This CDR3 has 16 residues.

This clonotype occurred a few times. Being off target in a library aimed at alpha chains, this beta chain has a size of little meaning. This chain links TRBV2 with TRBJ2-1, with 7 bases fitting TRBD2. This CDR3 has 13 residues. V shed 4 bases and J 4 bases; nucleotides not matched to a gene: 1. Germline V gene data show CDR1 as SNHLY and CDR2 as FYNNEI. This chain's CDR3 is CASSAGGYNEQFF. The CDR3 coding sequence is TGTGCCAGCAGTGCCGGGGGGTACAATGAGCAGTTCTTC. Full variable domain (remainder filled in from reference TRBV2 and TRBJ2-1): EPEVTQTPSHQVTQMGQEVILRCVPISNHLYFYWYRQILGQKVEFLVSFYNNEISEKSEIFDDQFSVERPDGSNFTLKIRSTKLEDSAMYFCASSAGGYNEQFFGPGTRLTVL.

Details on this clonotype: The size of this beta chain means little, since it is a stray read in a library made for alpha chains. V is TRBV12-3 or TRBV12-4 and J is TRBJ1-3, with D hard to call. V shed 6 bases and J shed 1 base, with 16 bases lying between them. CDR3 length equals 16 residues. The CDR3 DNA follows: TGTGCCAGCAGCATGAGGCGCGGAGTTTCTGGAAACACCATATATTTT. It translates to CASSMRRGVSGNTIYF.

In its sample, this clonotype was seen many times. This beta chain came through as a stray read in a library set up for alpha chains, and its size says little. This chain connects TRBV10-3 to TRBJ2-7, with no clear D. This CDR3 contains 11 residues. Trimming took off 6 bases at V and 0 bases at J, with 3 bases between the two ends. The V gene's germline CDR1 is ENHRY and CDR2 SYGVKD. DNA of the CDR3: TGTGCCATCAGCATCTCCTACGAGCAGTACTTC. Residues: CAISISYEQYF.

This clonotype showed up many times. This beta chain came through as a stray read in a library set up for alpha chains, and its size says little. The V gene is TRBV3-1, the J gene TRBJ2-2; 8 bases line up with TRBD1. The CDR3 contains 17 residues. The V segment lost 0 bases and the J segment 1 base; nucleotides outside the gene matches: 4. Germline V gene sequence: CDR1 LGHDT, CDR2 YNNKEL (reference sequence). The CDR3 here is CASSQEAGGKNTGELFF. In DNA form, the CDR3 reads TGTGCCAGCAGCCAAGAGGCAGGGGGCAAGAACACCGGGGAGCTGTTTTTT.

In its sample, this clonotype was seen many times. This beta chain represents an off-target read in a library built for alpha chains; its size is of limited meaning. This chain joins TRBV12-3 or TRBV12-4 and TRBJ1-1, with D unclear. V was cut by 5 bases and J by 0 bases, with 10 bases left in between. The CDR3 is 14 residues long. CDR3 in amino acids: CASSLVALNTEAFF. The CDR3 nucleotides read TGTGCCAGCAGTCTTGTCGCCCTGAACACTGAAGCTTTCTTT.

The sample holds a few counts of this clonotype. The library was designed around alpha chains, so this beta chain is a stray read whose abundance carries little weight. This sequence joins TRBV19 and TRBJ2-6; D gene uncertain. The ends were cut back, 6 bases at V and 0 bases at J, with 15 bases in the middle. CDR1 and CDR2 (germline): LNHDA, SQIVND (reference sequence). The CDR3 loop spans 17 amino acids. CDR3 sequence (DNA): TGTGCCAGTAGCCGAAAAAGGGATACCTCTGGGGCCAACGTCCTGACTTTC. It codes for CASSRKRDTSGANVLTF.

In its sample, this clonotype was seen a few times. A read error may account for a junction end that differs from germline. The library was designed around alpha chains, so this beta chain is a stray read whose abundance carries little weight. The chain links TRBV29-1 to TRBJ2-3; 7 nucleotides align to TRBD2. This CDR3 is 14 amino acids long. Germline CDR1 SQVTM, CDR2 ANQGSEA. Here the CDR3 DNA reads TGCAGCGTCGAAGGGCGGGAGATCACAGATACGCAGTATTTT. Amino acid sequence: CSVEGREITDTQYF.

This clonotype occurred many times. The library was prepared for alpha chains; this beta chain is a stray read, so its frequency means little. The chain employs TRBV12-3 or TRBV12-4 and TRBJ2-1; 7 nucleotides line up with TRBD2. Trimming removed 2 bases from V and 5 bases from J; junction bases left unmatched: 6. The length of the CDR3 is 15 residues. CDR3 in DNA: TGTGCCAGCAGTTTAAGGAGCGGGACTGACAATGAGCAGTTCTTC. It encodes CASSLRSGTDNEQFF.

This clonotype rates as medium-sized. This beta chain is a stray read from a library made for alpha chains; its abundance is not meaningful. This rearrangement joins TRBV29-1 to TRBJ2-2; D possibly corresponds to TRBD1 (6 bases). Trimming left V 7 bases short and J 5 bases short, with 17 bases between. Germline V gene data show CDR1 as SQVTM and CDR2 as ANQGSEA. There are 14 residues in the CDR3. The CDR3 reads CSAHSQGKTGELFF. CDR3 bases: TGCAGCGCACACTCACAGGGAAAAACCGGGGAGCTGTTTTTT.

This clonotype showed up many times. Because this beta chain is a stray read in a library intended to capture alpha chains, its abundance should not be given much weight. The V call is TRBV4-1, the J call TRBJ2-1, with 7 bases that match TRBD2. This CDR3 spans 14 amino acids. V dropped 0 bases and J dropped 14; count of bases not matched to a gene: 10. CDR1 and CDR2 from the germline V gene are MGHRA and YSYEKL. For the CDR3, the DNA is TGCGCCAGCAGCCAAGATGCACTAGCGTCCTCGGAGTTCTTC. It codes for CASSQDALASSEFF.

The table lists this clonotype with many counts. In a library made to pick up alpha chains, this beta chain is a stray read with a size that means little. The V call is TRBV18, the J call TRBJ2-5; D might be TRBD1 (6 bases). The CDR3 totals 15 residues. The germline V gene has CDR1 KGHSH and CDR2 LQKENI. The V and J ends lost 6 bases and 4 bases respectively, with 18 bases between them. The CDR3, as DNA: TGTGCCAGCTCCCAGGGGACCGGACTGGGAGAGACCCAGTACTTC. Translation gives CASSQGTGLGETQYF.

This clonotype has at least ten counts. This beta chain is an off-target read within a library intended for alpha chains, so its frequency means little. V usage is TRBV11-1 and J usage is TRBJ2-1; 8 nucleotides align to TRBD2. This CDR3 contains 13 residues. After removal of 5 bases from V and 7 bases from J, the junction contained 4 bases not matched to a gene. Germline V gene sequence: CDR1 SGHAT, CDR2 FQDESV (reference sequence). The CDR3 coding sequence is TGTGCCAGCAGCCCGGGACTAGGAAATGAGCAGTTCTTC. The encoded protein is CASSPGLGNEQFF.

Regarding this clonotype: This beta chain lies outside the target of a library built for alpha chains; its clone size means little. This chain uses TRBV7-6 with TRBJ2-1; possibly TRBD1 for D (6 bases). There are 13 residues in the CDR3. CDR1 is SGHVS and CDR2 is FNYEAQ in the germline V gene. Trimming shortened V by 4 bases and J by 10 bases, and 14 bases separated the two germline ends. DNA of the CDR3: TGTGCCAGCAGCTCAAACAGGGTATGGGAGCAGTTCTTC. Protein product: CASSSNRVWEQFF.